This TCR beta chain was sequenced for a study of blood T cell repertoires in COVID-19. Study-wide background: There were acute and convalescent COVID-19 samples, and they came from the United States, Italy and Spain. PBMCs, B-cell-depleted T cells, or T cells were the source of the cDNA or gDNA that made up the material.

In the study's own analysis: It was from reference gene primer amplification that nucleated cell counts were estimated. Generated by immunoSEQ multiplex PCR, the TCRdb table keeps only in-frame clones and is missing some. Clone size and the V and J calls come from that table; the DNA yielded D and trimming. The data contain under 300,000 clones, 80% to 90% of them singletons. CDR1 LGHNA and CDR2 YSLEER come from the germline V gene. V lost 0 bases to trimming and J lost 6 bases, with 20 bases between them. The CDR3 loop spans 17 amino acids. Seattle patients were enrolled while actively infected and followed longitudinally.

The receptor was derived from a woman aged 65 to 85 with COVID-19, enrolled during active disease. V is TRBV4-3 and J is TRBJ1-2; D is perhaps TRBD1 (5 bases). Sequencing was carried out using peripheral blood. Written as DNA, the CDR3 is TGCGCCAGCAGCCAAGAGGTGGGGCGAAGGGAGGGAAATGGCTACACCTTC. This gives the protein CASSQEVGRREGNGYTF.